The clone carrying this TCR beta chain was seen a few times. Germline V CDR1 and CDR2: LGHDT, YNNKEL (reference sequence). Unmatched junction bases numbered 16, after V lost 5 bases and J lost 1 base. CDR3 length: 18 residues. These data come from a study of CD8+CD57+ T cells in acquired aplastic anemia. As for the study in general: The study obtained about 9.9 million reads on average for CD4+ cells from healthy donors.

Profiles of TCR beta VDJ and CDR3 were generated from a genomic DNA template. In TCRdb, the reads were re-called with MiXCR into one record per CDR3 protein. The sample has 200,000 to 250,000 distinct CDR3 sequences, under 65% seen once. This clonotype originated in a human donor in good health. This chain links TRBV3-1 with TRBJ2-5; 7 nucleotides line up with TRBD2. Sequencing input: sorted CD4+, CD8+, or CD8+CD57+ T cells (not recorded which) from PBMCs. The CDR3 loop is CASSSREYLADIQETQYF. The CDR3 nucleotides are TGTGCCAGCAGCTCCCGGGAGTACCTAGCGGATATCCAAGAGACCCAGTACTTC.